This T cell receptor beta chain was obtained from a study of T cell repertoires in aging, cancer and after chemotherapy. About the study: Repeat sampling of healthy donors over several months to years showed clear clonal overlap. Study-wide findings and caveats: Age-matched healthy donors had significantly more diverse, less clonal blood TCR repertoires than untreated cancer patients.

This clonotype was observed a single time. The antigen is not known. A mixed TRB-A/B primer pool amplified rearranged TRB by multiplex touch-down PCR. In TCRdb, the multiplex PCR reads were re-called with MiXCR into one record per CDR3 protein. Of 6,000 or so distinct CDR3 sequences listed, roughly 25% are singletons. Peripheral blood genomic DNA, not sorted cells or RNA, was the template. The CDR3 contains 15 residues. The chain joins TRBV12-3 or TRBV12-4 to TRBJ2-5; 9 nucleotides align to TRBD1. The clonotype comes from a human donor in good health. The sequenced material came from blood. The CDR3 DNA is TGTGCTAGTGGTCTAATGACAGGGGGTGAAGAGACCCAGTACTTC. This codes for CASGLMTGGEETQYF.